This record covers a single T cell receptor beta chain. What it recognizes is unknown. This sample was included in a study of cytotoxic CD8 clonotypes in ibrutinib-treated CLL. Extraction of around 2 micrograms of genomic DNA from cryopreserved PBMCs supplied material for TCR beta libraries. Broader study findings: Public clonotypes were seen rarely and were contracted or stable on treatment. Circulating CD8+ T-cell counts were tracked by baseline clonality, which exceeded that of age-matched healthy donors. Timing of sampling differed between sustained-remission and progressing patients.

The CDR3 totals 16 residues. Measured with immunoSEQ multiplex PCR; TCRdb has only the in-frame clones, and not every one. The sample gives some 150,000 clones, around 82% of which show up once; 7.5% to 8% is in the top ten. The starting material was PBMCs, obtained after 36 months of ibrutinib treatment. The chain is built from TRBV21-1 and TRBJ2-1; the D call TRBD1 from the table was never checked on the DNA. TRBV21-1 is deemed a pseudogene. The TCR comes from a human donor with chronic lymphocytic leukemia. DNA of the CDR3: TGTGCCAGCAGCAAACCTCAGGGTGGTTTTTACAATGAGCAGTTCTTC. Encoded protein: CASSKPQGGFYNEQFF.